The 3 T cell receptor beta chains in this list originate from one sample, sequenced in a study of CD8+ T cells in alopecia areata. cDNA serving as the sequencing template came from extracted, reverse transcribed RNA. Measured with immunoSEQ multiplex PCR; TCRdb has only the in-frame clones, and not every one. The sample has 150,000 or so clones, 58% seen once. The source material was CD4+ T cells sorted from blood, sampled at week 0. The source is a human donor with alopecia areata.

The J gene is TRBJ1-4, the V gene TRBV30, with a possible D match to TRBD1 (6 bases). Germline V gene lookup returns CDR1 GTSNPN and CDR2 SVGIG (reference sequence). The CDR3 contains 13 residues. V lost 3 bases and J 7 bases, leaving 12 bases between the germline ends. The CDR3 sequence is CAWSTGYAEKLFF. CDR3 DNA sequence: TGTGCCTGGAGCACAGGGTACGCTGAAAAACTGTTTTTT.

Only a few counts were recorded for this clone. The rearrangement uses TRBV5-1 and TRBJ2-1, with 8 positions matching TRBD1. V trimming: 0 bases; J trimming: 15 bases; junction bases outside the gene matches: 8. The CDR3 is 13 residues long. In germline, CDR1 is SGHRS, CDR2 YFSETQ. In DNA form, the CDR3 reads TGCGCCAGCAGCTTGGCCCCGGACAGGGTTTGGTTCTTC. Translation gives CASSLAPDRVWFF.

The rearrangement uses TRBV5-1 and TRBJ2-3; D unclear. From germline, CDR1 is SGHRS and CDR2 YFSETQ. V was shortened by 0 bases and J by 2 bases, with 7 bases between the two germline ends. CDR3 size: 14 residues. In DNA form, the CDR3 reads TGCGCCAGCAGCTTGGGGGTGTTCACAGATACGCAGTATTTT. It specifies CASSLGVFTDTQYF.